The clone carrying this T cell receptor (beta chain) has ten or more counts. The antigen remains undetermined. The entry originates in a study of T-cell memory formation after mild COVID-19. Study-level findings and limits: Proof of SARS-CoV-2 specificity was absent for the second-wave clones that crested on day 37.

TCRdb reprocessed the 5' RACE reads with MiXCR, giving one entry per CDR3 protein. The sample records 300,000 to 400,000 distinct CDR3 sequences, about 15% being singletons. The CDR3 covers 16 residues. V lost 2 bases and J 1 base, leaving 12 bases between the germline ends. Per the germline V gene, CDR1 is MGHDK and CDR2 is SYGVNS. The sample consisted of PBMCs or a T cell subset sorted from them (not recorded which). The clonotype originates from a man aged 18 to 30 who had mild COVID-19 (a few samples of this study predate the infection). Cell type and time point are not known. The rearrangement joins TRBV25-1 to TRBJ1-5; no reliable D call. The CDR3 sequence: CASSETNSWSNQPQHF. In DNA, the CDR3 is TGTGCCAGCAGTGAAACGAACAGTTGGAGCAATCAGCCCCAGCATTTT.